Below, 20 T cell receptor beta chains from the same sample are listed, as sequenced in a study of blood T cell repertoires in COVID-19 (dated by TCRdb to about 2020). The method was the immunoSEQ multiplex PCR assay. In TCRdb, the immuneACCESS table is reduced to in-frame sequences with V and J assigned. These tables do not hold every clone; where another copy was compared, an unresolved V gene accounts for under half, and the others remain unexplained. For this sample there are over 60,000 clones; under 85% appear just once. 10% to 15% of the sample lies in the top ten. Sequenced sample: peripheral blood. These receptors all come from a middle-aged man with COVID-19, enrolled during active disease.

The chain joins TRBV6-5 to TRBJ2-7; weak D call: TRBD1 (5 bases). CDR3 size: 14 residues. Per the germline V gene, CDR1 is MNHEY and CDR2 is SVGAGI. The V end was cut by 0 bases, the J end by 3 bases, with 9 bases between. DNA for the CDR3: TGTGCCAGCAGTTACTCAGGGGCCAACTACGAGCAGTACTTC. It codes for CASSYSGANYEQYF.

The rearrangement uses TRBV5-4 and TRBJ2-7; 11 bases are a match to TRBD1. CDR1 is SGHNT, CDR2 YYREEE, per germline (reference sequence). V trimming: 3 bases; J trimming: 3 bases; junction bases outside the gene matches: 2. The CDR3 covers 14 residues. Written as DNA, the CDR3 is TGTGCCAGCAGCTGGGGACAGGGGGGCTACGAGCAGTACTTC. Its protein is CASSWGQGGYEQYF.

The gene calls are TRBV6-1 and TRBJ2-5, with D possibly TRBD1 on 6 matching bases. V gave up 2 bases and J gave up 2 bases, with 12 bases separating them. The CDR3 covers 15 residues. The germline CDR1 and CDR2 sequences are MNHNS and SASEGT. As DNA, the CDR3 is TGTGCCAGCAGTGAACCCACAGGGACGCAAGAGACCCAGTACTTC. Its translation: CASSEPTGTQETQYF.

The V gene is TRBV4-3, the J gene TRBJ1-4; TRBD1 is a possible D gene (5 bases). V was trimmed by 0 bases and J by 7 bases, leaving 12 bases between them. The CDR3 length is 15 residues. Per the germline V gene, CDR1 is LGHNA and CDR2 is YSLEER. The CDR3 DNA sequence: TGCGCCAGCAGCCAAGATCACGGCAGGGTTGAAAAACTGTTTTTT. Amino acid sequence: CASSQDHGRVEKLFF.

The chain links TRBV28 to TRBJ2-7, with D perhaps TRBD2 (5 bases). Germline-derived CDR1 and CDR2 are MDHEN and SYDVKM. V was pared by 3 bases and J by 0 bases, with 18 bases between. The CDR3 loop spans 17 amino acids. In DNA, the CDR3 is TGTGCCAGCAGTTTGGCGCCGGGAATCCCCTACTCCTACGAGCAGTACTTC. This codes for CASSLAPGIPYSYEQYF.

This clone has more than one count but fewer than ten. The genes are TRBV7-6 and TRBJ1-3; tentative D call: TRBD1 (5 bases). Germline-derived CDR1 and CDR2 are SGHVS and FNYEAQ. The CDR3 covers 18 residues. Trimming shortened V by 2 bases and J by 0 bases, and 17 bases separated the two germline ends. CDR3 nucleotides: TGTGCCAGCAGCTTACCATTACGCACAGGAAACTCTGGAAACACCATATATTTT. Translating gives CASSLPLRTGNSGNTIYF. Filled out from reference TRBV7-6 and TRBJ1-3, the complete variable domain reads GAGVSQSPRYKVTKRGQDVALRCDPISGHVSLYWYRQALGQGPEFLTYFNYEAQQDKSGLPNDRFSAERPEGSISTLTIQRTEQRDSAMYRCASSLPLRTGNSGNTIYFGEGSWLTVV.

The V call is TRBV6-1, the J call TRBJ1-2; 7 bases align to TRBD1. This CDR3 has 15 residues. The V gene's germline CDR1 is MNHNS and CDR2 SASEGT. V trimming: 1 base; J trimming: 1 base; junction bases outside the gene matches: 3. The CDR3 DNA reads TGTGCCAGCAGTGAAGGGGCAGGGGGTAACTATGGCTACACCTTC. Residues: CASSEGAGGNYGYTF.

V gene TRBV11-2 combines with J gene TRBJ1-2; 7 bases fit TRBD1. Losses at the gene ends were 5 bases for V and 2 bases for J; bases not matched to a gene: 14. The CDR3 sequence is 17 residues long. Germline lookup yields CDR1 SGHAT and CDR2 FQNNGV. The CDR3 sequence: CASSRIADREKNYGYTF. CDR3 sequence (DNA): TGTGCCAGCAGCCGTATCGCAGACAGGGAGAAGAACTATGGCTACACCTTC.

The chain has TRBV5-1 and TRBJ1-2, with D possibly TRBD1 on 6 matching bases. V lost 0 bases, J lost 2 bases, and 8 bases lay in between. The CDR3 has 14 amino acids. Germline values: CDR1 SGHRS, CDR2 YFSETQ. CDR3 nucleotide sequence: TGCGCCAGCAGCTTGGGTCAGGGGAACTATGGCTACACCTTC. Translation: CASSLGQGNYGYTF. Full variable domain (remainder filled in from reference TRBV5-1 and TRBJ1-2): KAGVTQTPRYLIKTRGQQVTLSCSPISGHRSVSWYQQTPGQGLQFLFEYFSETQRNKGNFPGRFSGRQFSNSRSEMNVSTLELGDSALYLCASSLGQGNYGYTFGSGTRLTVV.

This chain uses TRBV18 with TRBJ2-3, with 8 bases aligning to TRBD2. The CDR3 has 18 residues. Germline V gene lookup returns CDR1 KGHSH and CDR2 LQKENI. V shed 2 bases, J shed 6 bases, and the junction held 16 bases outside the gene matches. The CDR3 reads CASSPRADPGLGFDTQYF. The CDR3 DNA sequence: TGTGCCAGCTCACCAAGGGCAGACCCGGGACTAGGGTTTGATACGCAGTATTTT.

The rearrangement joins TRBV6-2 or TRBV6-3 to TRBJ1-6, with 7 bases aligning to TRBD1. J gave up 4 bases and V 5 bases, and 5 bases lay outside the gene matches. The germline gives CDR1 MNHEY, CDR2 SVGEGT. CDR3 size: 15 residues. CDR3 loop: CASSTRTGYNSPLHF. DNA of the CDR3: TGTGCCAGCAGTACCCGGACAGGATATAATTCACCCCTCCACTTT.

The rearrangement uses TRBV29-1 and TRBJ2-1; 7 bases fit TRBD1. The V gene's germline CDR1 is SQVTM and CDR2 ANQGSEA. The V segment lost 3 bases and the J segment 7 bases; nucleotides outside the gene matches: 9. The CDR3 is 14 residues long. CDR3 residues: CSVDTAGGWNEQFF. The DNA for the CDR3 is TGCAGCGTTGATACGGCAGGGGGTTGGAATGAGCAGTTCTTC.

This clone was observed a single time. An end of the junction does not agree with germline; a read error may underlie this. The chain joins TRBV2 to TRBJ2-1, with TRBD2 matching over 8 bases. CDR1 is SNHLY, CDR2 FYNNEI, per germline. The CDR3 covers 11 residues. The CDR3 DNA reads TGTGCCAGCCCCCGTGGGACTAGGTTAGTCTTC. Its protein is CASPRGTRLVF.

The V and J genes are TRBV7-6 and TRBJ1-2; a possible D gene is TRBD1 (5 bases). This CDR3 is built from 15 residues. V dropped 4 bases and J dropped 5 bases, with 17 bases sitting between them. CDR1 and CDR2 (germline): SGHVS, FNYEAQ. The CDR3 DNA is TGTGCCAGCAGCTCCCACGACAGAGTAATATATGGCTACACCTTC. It encodes CASSSHDRVIYGYTF. Filled out from reference TRBV7-6 and TRBJ1-2, the complete variable domain reads GAGVSQSPRYKVTKRGQDVALRCDPISGHVSLYWYRQALGQGPEFLTYFNYEAQQDKSGLPNDRFSAERPEGSISTLTIQRTEQRDSAMYRCASSSHDRVIYGYTFGSGTRLTVV.

The rearrangement uses TRBV19 and TRBJ2-5; 15 bases are shared with TRBD2. Germline lookup yields CDR1 LNHDA and CDR2 SQIVND (reference sequence). The ends lost 5 bases at V and 4 bases at J; junction bases unmatched: 8. This CDR3 region has 17 residues. The CDR3 loop reads CASSPGLAGGAGETQYF. CDR3 sequence (DNA): TGTGCCAGTAGTCCAGGACTAGCGGGGGGGGCAGGAGAGACCCAGTACTTC.

This clone showed up just a few times. The chain has TRBV6-5 and TRBJ2-7; 8 bases map to TRBD1. Unmatched junction bases numbered 7, after V lost 10 bases and J lost 2 bases. This CDR3 has 13 amino acids. Germline V gene sequence: CDR1 MNHEY, CDR2 SVGAGI. CDR3 coding DNA: TGTGCCATCCGCAGACAGGGGACCTACGAGCAGTACTTC. As protein: CAIRRQGTYEQYF.

This chain connects TRBV6-7 to TRBJ1-1; D unclear. TRBV6-7 is reported as an ORF; its role is uncertain. The CDR3 sequence is 14 residues long. Trimming removed 7 bases from V and 1 base from J, with 13 bases in between. The CDR3 region has the DNA TGTGCCAGCAAATCCGACGGAGCGAACACTGAAGCTTTCTTT. It yields the protein CASKSDGANTEAFF.

CDR3 loop: CASSRGQGGSEQYF. The CDR3 DNA follows: TGTGCCAGCAGCCGTGGACAGGGAGGCTCCGAGCAGTACTTC. The rearrangement uses TRBV5-6 and TRBJ2-7, with TRBD1 identical over 8 bases. Per germline, CDR1 SGHDT and CDR2 YYEEEE. Trimming removed 4 bases from V and 6 bases from J; junction bases left unmatched: 9. The CDR3 has 14 residues.

The V gene is TRBV19, the J gene TRBJ1-5; D is unclear. The germline V gene has CDR1 LNHDA and CDR2 SQIVND (reference sequence). The V and J ends lost 8 bases and 7 bases respectively, with 18 bases between them. The CDR3 length is 14 residues. CDR3 in amino acids: CASEVAGLRQPQHF. The CDR3 region has the DNA TGTGCCAGTGAGGTAGCCGGACTTCGACAGCCCCAGCATTTT.

This clone is large in the sample. The chain recombines TRBV27 with TRBJ2-2; D remains ambiguous. The V end lost 5 bases, the J end lost 5 bases, and 12 bases lay between the germline ends. This CDR3 has 14 residues. Germline lookup yields CDR1 MNHEY and CDR2 SMNVEV (reference sequence). Here the CDR3 DNA reads TGTGCCAGCAGTGTCCTACGAGAAACCGGGGAGCTGTTTTTT. Protein sequence: CASSVLRETGELFF.